This TCR beta chain comes out of a study of T cell changes during pregnancy in multiple sclerosis. This clone was counted a few times. Clones were sequenced by immunoSEQ multiplex PCR, and TCRdb holds only the in-frame ones, with some missing. The table includes about 44,000 clones, approximately 96% detected once. V trimming: 5 bases; J trimming: 0 bases; junction bases outside the gene matches: 7. The CDR3 is made up of 15 amino acids. Germline CDR1 is SEHNR and CDR2 is FQNEAQ (reference sequence). The gene calls are TRBV7-9 and TRBJ2-7; the match to TRBD2 covers 7 bases. The source of this sequence is a female donor with multiple sclerosis, enrolled in a pregnancy study. The sample here was peripheral blood, taken in the second trimester of pregnancy. In nucleotides, the CDR3 is TGTGCCAGCAGCCTTAGCGGGCTTCACTCCTACGAGCAGTACTTC. Translating it yields CASSLSGLHSYEQYF. Looking up the rest from reference TRBV7-9 and TRBJ2-7 gives the full variable domain: DTGVSQNPRHKITKRGQNVTFRCDPISEHNRLYWYRQTLGQGPEFLTYFQNEAQLEKSRLLSDRFSAERPKGSFSTLEIQRTEQGDSAMYLCASSLSGLHSYEQYFGPGTRLTVT.